The source of this TCR beta chain is a study of cytomegalovirus exposure and HLA in healthy donors. Study details: Both the roughly 120 validation repertoires and the approximately 670 first-cohort repertoires used the same platform, as reported by a later analysis.

In its sample, this clone was seen once. The antigen is undetermined. The approximately 120-subject validation cohort, separate from the roughly 700-subject first cohort, included the donors. V lost 4 bases, J lost 0 bases, and 10 bases lay in between. The CDR3 runs 15 residues. Germline V gives CDR1 LNHDA, CDR2 SQIVND (reference sequence). Findings of the study overall: Investigators reported 164 TCR beta chains as tied to cytomegalovirus.

Method: immunoSEQ multiplex PCR; TCRdb's copy keeps in-frame clones and lacks some. The sample lists some 130,000 clones, approximately 82% occurring once. The specimen sequenced was PBMCs. The source of this sequence is a man aged 25 to 45 in good health and CMV-seropositive. This chain joins TRBV19 and TRBJ1-3; no clear D. CDR3 DNA: TGTGCCAGTAGTACCCTATCTCTCTCTGGAAACACCATATATTTT. This encodes CASSTLSLSGNTIYF.